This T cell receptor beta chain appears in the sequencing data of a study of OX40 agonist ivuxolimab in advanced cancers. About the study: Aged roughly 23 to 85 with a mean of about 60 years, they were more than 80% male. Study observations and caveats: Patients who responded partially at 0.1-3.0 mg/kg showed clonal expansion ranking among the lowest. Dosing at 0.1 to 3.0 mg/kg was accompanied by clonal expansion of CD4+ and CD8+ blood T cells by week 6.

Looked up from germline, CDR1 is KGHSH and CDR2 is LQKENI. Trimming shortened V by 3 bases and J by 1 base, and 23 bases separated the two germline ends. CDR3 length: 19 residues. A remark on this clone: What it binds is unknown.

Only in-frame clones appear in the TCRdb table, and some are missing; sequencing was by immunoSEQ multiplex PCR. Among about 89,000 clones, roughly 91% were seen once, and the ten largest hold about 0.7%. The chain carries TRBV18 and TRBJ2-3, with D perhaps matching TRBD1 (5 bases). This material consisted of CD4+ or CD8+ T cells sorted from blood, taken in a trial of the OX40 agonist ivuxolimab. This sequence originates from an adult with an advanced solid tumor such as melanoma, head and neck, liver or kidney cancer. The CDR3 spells CASSPVASNSGWGTDTQYF. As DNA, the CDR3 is TGTGCCAGCTCACCTGTTGCCTCGAACTCAGGGTGGGGCACAGATACGCAGTATTTT.